Below are 27 T cell receptor beta chains sequenced from a single sample in a study of blood T cell repertoires in COVID-19. Assay: immunoSEQ multiplex PCR; the TCRdb copy retains only in-frame clones and omits some. Of 200,000 to 250,000 clones in the sample, roughly four fifths were seen once. Sample: PBMCs or T cells enriched from blood (not recorded which). The source of these receptors is a woman in her forties or fifties who had been exposed to COVID-19.

The rearrangement links TRBV3-1 (or the pseudogene TRBV3-2) to TRBJ1-4; perhaps TRBD1 as D (5 bases). CDR1 is LGHDT, CDR2 YNNKEL, per germline (reference sequence). V lost 1 base, J lost 8 bases, and 17 bases lay in between. The CDR3 runs 16 residues. Here the CDR3 reads CASSQGLALSGEKLFF. The CDR3 DNA reads as TGTGCCAGCAGCCAAGGGCTGGCCCTCTCAGGGGAAAAACTGTTTTTT.

The chain combines TRBV7-9 with TRBJ1-5, with D perhaps TRBD1 (6 bases). V was shortened by 1 base and J by 7 bases, with 11 bases between the two germline ends. The CDR3 contains 14 residues. CDR1 and CDR2 (germline): SEHNR, FQNEAQ (reference sequence). The CDR3 DNA reads TGTGCCAGCAGCTTAGAACCAGGGGCCCAGCCCCAGCATTTT. This translates into CASSLEPGAQPQHF.

The chain joins TRBV7-9 to TRBJ1-6; D uncertain. V was cut by 1 base and J by 8 bases, with 6 bases left in between. The CDR3 extends over 13 amino acids. Germline values: CDR1 SEHNR, CDR2 FQNEAQ (reference sequence). CDR3 region: CASSLERDSPLHF. Written as DNA, the CDR3 is TGTGCCAGCAGCTTAGAGCGGGATTCACCCCTCCACTTT.

The J gene is TRBJ1-1, the V gene TRBV4-1; no definite D call. Trimming shortened V by 1 base and J by 7 bases, and 10 bases separated the two germline ends. In germline, CDR1 is MGHRA, CDR2 YSYEKL. The CDR3 totals 13 residues. DNA of the CDR3: TGCGCCAGCAGCCAAGTAGACGGCGGTGAAGCTTTCTTT. As protein: CASSQVDGGEAFF.

This rearrangement joins TRBV12-5 to TRBJ2-7, with TRBD1 identical over 9 bases. CDR1 is LGHNT and CDR2 is FRNRAP in the germline V gene. The length of the CDR3 is 14 residues. V shed 4 bases and J 3 bases; nucleotides not matched to a gene: 4. CDR3 bases: TGTGCTAGTGGTTCCGGGACAGGGAACTACGAGCAGTACTTC. Encoded protein: CASGSGTGNYEQYF. The whole variable domain, filled in from reference TRBV12-5 and TRBJ2-7, reads DARVTQTPRHKVTEMGQEVTMRCQPILGHNTVFWYRQTMMQGLELLAYFRNRAPLDDSGMPKDRFSAEMPDATLATLKIQPSEPRDSAVYFCASGSGTGNYEQYFGPGTRLTVT.

This chain connects TRBV6-1 to TRBJ1-2, with TRBD1 identical over 8 bases. V was clipped by 1 base and J by 6 bases; unmatched bases: 4. Germline values: CDR1 MNHNS, CDR2 SASEGT. There are 14 residues in the CDR3. The CDR3 DNA reads as TGTGCCAGCAGTGAAGTGGACAGGGTGGATGGCTACACCTTC. It is translated as CASSEVDRVDGYTF.

V and J are TRBV6-5 and TRBJ1-1; D is undetermined. Trimming took 4 bases from V and 12 from J, leaving 15 bases between them. The CDR3 extends over 12 amino acids. Looked up from germline, CDR1 is MNHEY and CDR2 is SVGAGI. The CDR3 DNA reads as TGTGCCAGCAGTTGGCTCGGAGGGCGTCCTTTCTTT. Protein product: CASSWLGGRPFF.

There are a few counts of this clone. The chain has TRBV4-1 and TRBJ1-1, with D unclear. Germline CDR1 reads MGHRA; CDR2 reads YSYEKL. V was trimmed by 0 bases and J by 1 base, leaving 6 bases between them. This CDR3 contains 14 residues. CDR3 in amino acids: CASSQEAGNTEAFF. The CDR3 DNA reads TGCGCCAGCAGCCAAGAAGCAGGGAACACTGAAGCTTTCTTT.

The chain has TRBV12-5 and TRBJ2-3, with 11 positions matching TRBD1. There are 16 residues in the CDR3. Germline CDR1 is LGHNT and CDR2 is FRNRAP. The J segment lost 5 bases and the V segment lost 3 bases, leaving 7 bases of the junction unmatched. CDR3 protein: CASGLGDRGGRDTQYF. CDR3 nucleotide sequence: TGTGCTAGTGGTTTAGGGGACAGGGGGGGAAGAGATACGCAGTATTTT. Drawing the rest from reference TRBV12-5 and TRBJ2-3, the complete variable domain is DARVTQTPRHKVTEMGQEVTMRCQPILGHNTVFWYRQTMMQGLELLAYFRNRAPLDDSGMPKDRFSAEMPDATLATLKIQPSEPRDSAVYFCASGLGDRGGRDTQYFGPGTRLTVL.

The chain has TRBV30 and TRBJ2-7, with D possibly TRBD1 on 6 matching bases. The CDR3 runs to 11 residues. Germline CDR1 reads GTSNPN; CDR2 reads SVGIG (reference sequence). Deletions cut 5 bases from V and 8 bases from J, with 13 bases between. CDR3 coding DNA: TGTGCCTGGGGGGGCGGGTCGAAGCAGTACTTC. Amino acids: CAWGGGSKQYF.

The chain is built from TRBV2 and TRBJ1-6, with a tentative D call TRBD1 (5 bases). V was clipped by 7 bases and J by 8 bases, with 15 bases between them. Per germline, CDR1 SNHLY and CDR2 FYNNEI. The CDR3 runs 14 residues. The CDR3 DNA is TGTGCCAGCACCCTTCAGGGAACTGATTCACCCCTCCACTTT. Amino acid sequence: CASTLQGTDSPLHF.

The V call is TRBV4-2, the J call TRBJ2-7; D might be TRBD1 (5 bases). Germline V gene data show CDR1 as LGHNA and CDR2 as YNFKEQ. This CDR3 is built from 11 residues. The V gene lost 5 bases and the J gene lost 6 bases, with 8 bases spanning the gap. CDR3 in amino acids: CASSSGLEQYF. CDR3 coding DNA: TGTGCCAGCAGCTCAGGGCTCGAGCAGTACTTC.

The gene calls are TRBV7-8 and TRBJ1-4; 7 nucleotides align to TRBD1. The CDR3 runs to 14 residues. After removal of 7 bases from V and 3 bases from J, the junction contained 5 bases not matched to a gene. The germline gives CDR1 SGHVS, CDR2 FQNEAQ. The CDR3: CASTTGAPNEKLFF. In DNA form, the CDR3 reads TGTGCCAGCACCACAGGGGCCCCTAATGAAAAACTGTTTTTT.

This chain uses TRBV6-1 with TRBJ1-2; the match to TRBD1 covers 7 bases. The J segment lost 8 bases and the V segment lost 1 base, leaving 7 bases of the junction unmatched. In germline, CDR1 is MNHNS, CDR2 SASEGT. This CDR3 comprises 14 residues. The CDR3 loop reads CASSEVDRFDGYTF. DNA for the CDR3: TGTGCCAGCAGTGAAGTGGACAGGTTTGACGGCTACACCTTC.

This clone was observed a few times. The chain combines TRBV7-6 with TRBJ1-1, with 8 bases fitting TRBD1. The germline V gene has CDR1 SGHVS and CDR2 FNYEAQ. The V segment lost 1 base and the J segment 1 base; nucleotides outside the gene matches: 5. The length of the CDR3 is 16 residues. The CDR3 here is CASSLVSTGGNTEAFF. The CDR3 region has the DNA TGTGCCAGCAGCTTAGTCTCAACAGGGGGGAACACTGAAGCTTTCTTT.

This chain links TRBV11-2 with TRBJ1-4; TRBD1 is a possible D gene (6 bases). This CDR3 has 14 amino acids. The V gene's germline CDR1 is SGHAT and CDR2 FQNNGV. V dropped 5 bases and J dropped 0 bases, with 7 bases sitting between them. In nucleotides, the CDR3 is TGTGCCAGCAGCAACAGGGCAACTAATGAAAAACTGTTTTTT. Protein: CASSNRATNEKLFF.

The chain carries TRBV5-4 and TRBJ1-1, with D unresolved. This CDR3 has 14 amino acids. Germline V lookup: CDR1 SGHNT, CDR2 YYREEE (reference sequence). V dropped 4 bases and J dropped 7 bases, with 17 bases sitting between them. Here the CDR3 DNA reads TGTGCCAGCAGCCCGAGGCGACGGGAAGGTGAAGCTTTCTTT. Protein product: CASSPRRREGEAFF.

This clone is a singleton in its sample. This chain connects TRBV27 to TRBJ2-7, with TRBD1 matching over 8 bases. The CDR3 runs 14 residues. V shed 4 bases and J 6 bases; nucleotides not matched to a gene: 8. Per germline, CDR1 MNHEY and CDR2 SMNVEV (reference sequence). The CDR3, as DNA: TGTGCCAGCAGTTACGACAGGGGAGGATTCGAGCAGTACTTC. Translation: CASSYDRGGFEQYF.

Regarding this clone: One base away lies a much larger clone, so this may be a sequencing read error. The chain joins TRBV3-1 (or the pseudogene TRBV3-2) to TRBJ2-5; a weak D match, TRBD2 (5 bases). Trimming took off 3 bases at V and 4 bases at J, with 6 bases between the two ends. Germline assignment: CDR1 LGHDT and CDR2 YNNKEL (reference sequence). This CDR3 region has 12 residues. The CDR3 loop reads CASSHSGETQYF. The CDR3 DNA reads as TGTGCCAGCAGCCACAGCGGAGAGACCCAGTACTTC.

Turning to this clone: The same CDR3 is also encoded by other DNA sequences in this sample. This chain links TRBV11-3 with TRBJ1-1, with D maybe TRBD1 (5 bases). V gave up 3 bases and J gave up 1 base, with 6 bases separating them. The CDR3 runs to 13 residues. In germline, CDR1 is SGHNT, CDR2 YENEEA. The CDR3 DNA sequence: TGTGCCAGCAGCTTGGGGCAGAACACTGAAGCTTTCTTT. Translated, it gives CASSLGQNTEAFF. The full variable domain, in which reference TRBV11-3 and TRBJ1-1 provide the parts outside the CDR3, is EAGVVQSPRYKIIEKKQPVAFWCNPISGHNTLYWYLQNLGQGPELLIRYENEEAVDDSQLPKDRFSAERLKGVDSTLKIQPAELGDSAVYLCASSLGQNTEAFFGQGTRLTVV.

The V gene is TRBV9, the J gene TRBJ1-6; TRBD1 agrees at 8 bases. V shed 3 bases, J shed 8 bases, and the junction held 19 bases outside the gene matches. The germline V gene encodes CDR1 SGDLS and CDR2 YYNGEE. CDR3 length: 19 residues. The DNA of the CDR3 is TGTGCCAGCAGCGGCGGACAGGGAGGGAGTCCCGGGGTGTATTCACCCCTCCACTTT. The encoded protein is CASSGGQGGSPGVYSPLHF.

This sequence joins TRBV3-1 (or the pseudogene TRBV3-2) and TRBJ2-5; D gene uncertain. The V end was cut by 0 bases, the J end by 9 bases, with 26 bases between. Germline V gene data show CDR1 as LGHDT and CDR2 as YNNKEL (reference sequence). The CDR3 spans 18 residues. This CDR3 is CASSQEGDLPELMWSQYF. The CDR3 DNA reads TGTGCCAGCAGCCAAGAAGGAGACTTACCCGAGCTTATGTGGTCCCAGTACTTC.

The chain combines TRBV18 with TRBJ2-1, with D uncertain. The CDR3 runs 13 residues. V was trimmed by 4 bases and J by 6 bases, leaving 10 bases between them. Germline CDR1 and CDR2: KGHSH and LQKENI. The CDR3 region has the DNA TGTGCCAGCTCACGCGGTGAGTCCAATGAGCAGTTCTTC. Its translation is CASSRGESNEQFF.

V and J are TRBV5-1 and TRBJ1-1, with no clear D. Deletions cut 2 bases from V and 1 base from J, with 9 bases between. Germline assignment: CDR1 SGHRS and CDR2 YFSETQ. CDR3 size: 14 residues. CDR3 in DNA: TGCGCCAGCAGCTTAACTATGGGGAACACTGAAGCTTTCTTT. Translated, it gives CASSLTMGNTEAFF.

CDR3: CSVVEAPGHPNYGYTF. DNA of the CDR3: TGCAGCGTTGTAGAGGCCCCGGGACACCCTAACTATGGCTACACCTTC. The rearrangement uses TRBV29-1 and TRBJ1-2; D is perhaps TRBD1 (6 bases). V lost 4 bases and J lost 0, with 18 bases in between. The CDR3 sequence is 16 residues long. The germline V gene has CDR1 SQVTM and CDR2 ANQGSEA. Based on the CDR3 plus reference TRBV29-1 and TRBJ1-2, the full variable domain is SAVISQKPSRDICQRGTSLTIQCQVDSQVTMMFWYRQQPGQSLTLIATANQGSEATYESGFVIDKFPISRPNLTFSTLTVSNMSPEDSSIYLCSVVEAPGHPNYGYTFGSGTRLTVV.

V gene TRBV7-9 combines with J gene TRBJ1-2; tentative D call: TRBD1 (6 bases). The CDR3 is made up of 17 amino acids. The V gene's germline CDR1 is SEHNR and CDR2 FQNEAQ (reference sequence). Trimming stripped 5 bases from V and 1 base from J, with 20 bases between. The CDR3 reads CASSRLRTDRFNYGYTF. DNA of the CDR3: TGTGCCAGCAGCCGACTCAGGACAGACCGATTTAACTATGGCTACACCTTC.

The chain uses TRBV28 and TRBJ2-7; a weak D match, TRBD2 (6 bases). V was cut by 3 bases and J by 7 bases, with 13 bases left in between. The germline V gene has CDR1 MDHEN and CDR2 SYDVKM. The length of the CDR3 is 13 residues. The CDR3 sequence is CASSLGGAGEQYF. CDR3 DNA: TGTGCCAGCAGTTTGGGTGGCGCGGGAGAGCAGTACTTC.